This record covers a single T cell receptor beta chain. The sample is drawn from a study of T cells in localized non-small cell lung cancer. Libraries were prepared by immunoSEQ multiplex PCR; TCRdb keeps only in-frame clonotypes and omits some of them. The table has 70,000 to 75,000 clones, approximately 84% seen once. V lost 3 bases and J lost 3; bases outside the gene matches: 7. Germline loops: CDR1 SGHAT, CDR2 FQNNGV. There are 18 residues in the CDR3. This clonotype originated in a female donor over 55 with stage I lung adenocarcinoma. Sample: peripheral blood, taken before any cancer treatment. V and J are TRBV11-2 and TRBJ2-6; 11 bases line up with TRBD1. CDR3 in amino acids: CASSFGWTGGGGANVLTF. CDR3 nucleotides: TGTGCCAGCAGCTTTGGCTGGACAGGGGGCGGTGGGGCCAACGTCCTGACTTTC.